These 27 T cell receptor beta chains were all obtained from the same sample, sequenced in a study of shared clonotypes between healthy human individuals. Libraries were prepared by immunoSEQ multiplex PCR; TCRdb keeps only in-frame clonotypes and omits some of them. The data contain about 580,000 clones, roughly 98% of them seen just once; the ten biggest clones take up roughly 0.29%. CD45RO negativity and positive selection for CCR7 defined naive CD8 cells, a population that excluded terminally differentiated effector memory CD45RA+ cells. Sequencing used naive CD8+ T cells sorted from blood. All receptors come from a man between 25 and 39 years old in good health.

This chain joins TRBV7-2 and TRBJ2-7; 9 bases are shared with TRBD2. CDR3 length: 13 amino acids. The trim removed 2 bases at V and 7 bases at J, leaving 3 bases unmatched. CDR1 is SGHTA, CDR2 FQGNSA, per germline. For the CDR3, the DNA is TGTGCCAGCAGCTTAATAGCGGGAGAAGAGCAGTACTTC. Its protein is CASSLIAGEEQYF.

The chain recombines TRBV6-1 with TRBJ2-3; 7 bases match TRBD2. The J segment lost 0 bases and the V segment lost 1 base, leaving 10 bases of the junction unmatched. Germline V gene lookup returns CDR1 MNHNS and CDR2 SASEGT. CDR3 length: 18 residues. CDR3 sequence reads: CASSEGVGGSLSTDTQYF. The DNA for the CDR3 is TGTGCCAGCAGTGAAGGTGTAGGCGGGAGCCTTAGCACAGATACGCAGTATTTT.

The V gene is TRBV7-7, the J gene TRBJ1-1; unclear D gene. Germline loops: CDR1 SSHAT, CDR2 FNYEAQ (reference sequence). The CDR3 consists of 13 residues. V was trimmed by 1 base and J by 0 bases, leaving 3 bases between them. CDR3 residues: CASSLEVNTEAFF. The DNA for the CDR3 is TGTGCCAGCAGCTTAGAGGTGAACACTGAAGCTTTCTTT. Using reference TRBV7-7 and TRBJ1-1 for the parts outside the CDR3, the full variable domain is GAGVSQSPRYKVTKRGQDVTLRCDPISSHATLYWYQQALGQGPEFLTYFNYEAQPDKSGLPSDRFSAERPEGSISTLTIQRTEQRDSAMYRCASSLEVNTEAFFGQGTRLTVV.

The rearrangement links TRBV7-3 to TRBJ2-6, with D unresolved. This CDR3 has 16 amino acids. Germline values: CDR1 SGHTA, CDR2 FQGTGA. V was shortened by 5 bases and J by 0 bases, with 11 bases between the two germline ends. CDR3 protein: CASSADGSSGANVLTF. The DNA for the CDR3 is TGTGCCAGCAGCGCGGACGGTAGCTCTGGGGCCAACGTCCTGACTTTC.

The gene calls are TRBV19 and TRBJ2-7; no clear D. V lost 4 bases, J lost 6 bases, and 13 bases lay in between. The CDR3 consists of 13 residues. Germline V gene data show CDR1 as LNHDA and CDR2 as SQIVND (reference sequence). CDR3 bases: TGTGCCAGTAGTACCTCCTTTCTCTTCGAGCAGTACTTC. It is translated as CASSTSFLFEQYF.

The J gene is TRBJ2-7, the V gene TRBV4-2; D not resolved. Per the germline V gene, CDR1 is LGHNA and CDR2 is YNFKEQ. This CDR3 region has 12 residues. The V end lost 4 bases, the J end lost 5 bases, and 9 bases lay between the germline ends. Written as DNA, the CDR3 is TGTGCCAGCAGCCCTCCCGGAAACGAGCAGTACTTC. It is translated as CASSPPGNEQYF.

V and J are TRBV6-1 and TRBJ2-1; D remains ambiguous. Trimming stripped 1 base from V and 6 bases from J, with 7 bases between. This CDR3 is 13 amino acids long. Germline CDR1 reads MNHNS; CDR2 reads SASEGT. CDR3 DNA sequence: TGTGCCAGCAGTGAAGTGCATCGCAATGAGCAGTTCTTC. Residues: CASSEVHRNEQFF.

The chain is built from TRBV28 and TRBJ1-5, with TRBD1 matching 7 bases. J was trimmed by 1 base and V by 5 bases; bases with no gene match: 8. Germline CDR1 MDHEN, CDR2 SYDVKM. This CDR3 has 16 residues. CDR3 loop: CASSLPRDSSNQPQHF. The DNA for the CDR3 is TGTGCCAGCAGTCTCCCCCGGGACAGCAGCAATCAGCCCCAGCATTTT. The variable domain in full, with the rest retrieved from reference TRBV28 and TRBJ1-5, is DVKVTQSSRYLVKRTGEKVFLECVQDMDHENMFWYRQDPGLGLRLIYFSYDVKMKEKGDIPEGYSVSREKKERFSLILESASTNQTSMYLCASSLPRDSSNQPQHFGDGTRLSIL.

The chain has TRBV7-3 and TRBJ2-4; weak D call: TRBD1 (6 bases). The ends were cut back, 0 bases at V and 4 bases at J, with 10 bases in the middle. This CDR3 region has 15 residues. Looked up from germline, CDR1 is SGHTA and CDR2 is FQGTGA. The CDR3 protein is CASSLTGQGKNIQYF. The CDR3 DNA reads as TGTGCCAGCAGCTTAACAGGGCAGGGGAAAAACATTCAGTACTTC.

The V call is TRBV5-6, the J call TRBJ1-1; no firm D call. In germline, CDR1 is SGHDT, CDR2 YYEEEE. Trimming removed 2 bases from V and 2 bases from J, with 19 bases in between. The CDR3 length is 17 residues. The CDR3 DNA reads as TGTGCCAGCAGCTTTCGTCGCCCCATGACCGCTAACACTGAAGCTTTCTTT. Translation gives CASSFRRPMTANTEAFF.

The CDR3 coding sequence is TGTGCCAGCAGTTGGGGCCTTAGCTCTGGAAACACCATATATTTT. Protein: CASSWGLSSGNTIYF. The chain combines TRBV6-5 with TRBJ1-3; D is possibly TRBD1 (5 bases). The CDR3 is 15 amino acids. V lost 4 bases to trimming and J lost 0 bases, with 10 bases between them. Germline-derived CDR1 and CDR2 are MNHEY and SVGAGI.

This chain links TRBV14 with TRBJ2-4; 11 bases map to TRBD1. V lost 5 bases and J lost 7; bases outside the gene matches: 4. There are 14 residues in the CDR3. The germline V gene has CDR1 SGHDN and CDR2 FVKESK. The CDR3 region is CASSSWDRGNIQYF. Here the CDR3 DNA reads TGTGCCAGCAGCTCGTGGGACAGGGGGAACATTCAGTACTTC.

The DNA of the CDR3 is TGTGCCAGCAGCCCTCACCCGAACACTGAAGCTTTCTTT. Protein product: CASSPHPNTEAFF. This chain connects TRBV27 to TRBJ1-1; D gene ambiguous. V dropped 6 bases and J dropped 1 base, with 9 bases sitting between them. The CDR3 loop spans 13 amino acids. Germline V gene lookup returns CDR1 MNHEY and CDR2 SMNVEV (reference sequence).

This rearrangement joins TRBV29-1 to TRBJ1-3; D remains ambiguous. The V gene lost 2 bases and the J gene lost 3 bases, with 14 bases spanning the gap. The CDR3 spans 15 residues. Germline CDR1 and CDR2: SQVTM and ANQGSEA. This CDR3 reads CSVELVGSVGNTIYF. CDR3 bases: TGCAGCGTTGAACTTGTGGGCTCTGTTGGAAACACCATATATTTT.

V gene TRBV7-8 combines with J gene TRBJ2-3; no reliable D call. Germline lookup yields CDR1 SGHVS and CDR2 FQNEAQ. This CDR3 comprises 17 residues. The V and J ends lost 4 bases and 0 bases respectively, with 17 bases between them. CDR3 amino acids: CASSSRPKRSSTDTQYF. In nucleotides, the CDR3 is TGTGCCAGCAGCTCTCGTCCTAAGAGATCTAGCACAGATACGCAGTATTTT.

With respect to this clone: Other nucleotide sequences in the sample specify the same CDR3. V usage is TRBV9 and J usage is TRBJ2-1; TRBD2 matches at 9 bases. J lost 4 bases, V lost 0 bases, and 2 bases had no gene match. In germline, CDR1 is SGDLS, CDR2 YYNGEE. This CDR3 is 15 amino acids long. CDR3 DNA: TGTGCCAGCAGCGTAGGTACTAGCGGGTACAATGAGCAGTTCTTC. The encoded protein is CASSVGTSGYNEQFF.

This rearrangement joins TRBV6-5 to TRBJ1-2; 8 bases line up with TRBD1. This CDR3 is 15 amino acids long. The germline gives CDR1 MNHEY, CDR2 SVGAGI. Trimming removed 6 bases from V and 5 bases from J; junction bases left unmatched: 11. As DNA, the CDR3 is TGTGCCAGCAGCGGACAGGGACTGGGGGGGTATGGCTACACCTTC. It codes for CASSGQGLGGYGYTF.

A single count supports this clone. This chain links TRBV7-9 with TRBJ2-3; tentative D call: TRBD1 (6 bases). Germline assignment: CDR1 SEHNR and CDR2 FQNEAQ (reference sequence). This CDR3 contains 14 residues. V lost 5 bases, J lost 1 base, and 10 bases lay in between. This chain's CDR3 is CASSHGQRTDTQYF. Here the CDR3 DNA reads TGTGCCAGCAGCCACGGACAGCGCACAGATACGCAGTATTTT. The variable domain in full, completed from reference TRBV7-9 and TRBJ2-3, reads DTGVSQNPRHKITKRGQNVTFRCDPISEHNRLYWYRQTLGQGPEFLTYFQNEAQLEKSRLLSDRFSAERPKGSFSTLEIQRTEQGDSAMYLCASSHGQRTDTQYFGPGTRLTVL.

This chain links TRBV2 with TRBJ1-2, with TRBD1 matching 7 bases. This CDR3 is built from 14 residues. Trimming took 6 bases from V and 4 from J; bases not matched to a gene: 8. The germline gives CDR1 SNHLY, CDR2 FYNNEI. CDR3 sequence (DNA): TGTGCCAGCAGCATCAGGGGGTGGCTCTATGGCTACACCTTC. Translation gives CASSIRGWLYGYTF.

The V and J genes are TRBV18 and TRBJ1-1; D remains ambiguous. CDR1 is KGHSH and CDR2 is LQKENI in the germline V gene. The V end was cut by 4 bases, the J end by 1 base, with 7 bases between. The CDR3 is 13 amino acids. The chain's CDR3 is CASSQAKNTEAFF. The CDR3 DNA sequence: TGTGCCAGCTCACAGGCCAAGAACACTGAAGCTTTCTTT.

The chain carries TRBV2 and TRBJ1-2; possibly TRBD1 for D (5 bases). Germline V gene sequence: CDR1 SNHLY, CDR2 FYNNEI. The V gene lost 7 bases and the J gene lost 4 bases, with 10 bases spanning the gap. CDR3 size: 12 residues. CDR3 coding DNA: TGTGCCAGCAAAGGGGAGGGCTATGGCTACACCTTC. Translating gives CASKGEGYGYTF.

The chain recombines TRBV4-2 with TRBJ2-7; D is unresolved. V lost 1 base and J 4 bases, leaving 11 bases between the germline ends. From germline, CDR1 is LGHNA and CDR2 YNFKEQ. This CDR3 spans 14 amino acids. DNA for the CDR3: TGTGCCAGCAGCCAAGGTGGTCCCGAGTACGAGCAGTACTTC. Protein sequence: CASSQGGPEYEQYF.

V and J are TRBV6-1 and TRBJ1-2; D may be TRBD1 (5 bases). Germline CDR1 reads MNHNS; CDR2 reads SASEGT. V was clipped by 7 bases and J by 1 base, with 16 bases between them. This CDR3 is 15 amino acids long. Here the CDR3 DNA reads TGTGCCAGCACCCGAAGGGGCACTCTTAACTATGGCTACACCTTC. Its protein product is CASTRRGTLNYGYTF.

V usage is TRBV27 and J usage is TRBJ2-7; D possibly corresponds to TRBD1 (6 bases). V gave up 5 bases and J gave up 3 bases, with 17 bases separating them. The CDR3 covers 15 residues. The germline CDR1 and CDR2 sequences are MNHEY and SMNVEV (reference sequence). CDR3 bases: TGTGCCAGCAGTGGGGGACGACAGGCCCGCTACGAGCAGTACTTC. This gives the protein CASSGGRQARYEQYF.

This chain links TRBV11-2 with TRBJ2-7; 10 bases are shared with TRBD1. Germline V CDR1 and CDR2: SGHAT, FQNNGV. Trimming removed 1 base from V and 5 bases from J; junction bases left unmatched: 11. This CDR3 spans 17 amino acids. The CDR3 DNA sequence: TGTGCCAGCAGCTTAGGTGGTTCGGGACAGGGGAGGCACGAGCAGTACTTC. Translated, it gives CASSLGGSGQGRHEQYF.

In this sample, this clone turned up once. The chain is built from TRBV7-2 and TRBJ2-1; no clear D gene. Germline assignment: CDR1 SGHTA and CDR2 FQGNSA. CDR3 length equals 12 residues. V dropped 1 base and J dropped 10 bases, with 8 bases sitting between them. The CDR3 region is CASSLVGGEQFF. DNA of the CDR3: TGTGCCAGCAGCTTAGTCGGTGGGGAGCAGTTCTTC.

The rearrangement joins TRBV7-2 to TRBJ2-1; 10 bases are a match to TRBD2. Germline V gives CDR1 SGHTA, CDR2 FQGNSA. This CDR3 spans 15 amino acids. Losses at the gene ends were 3 bases for V and 4 bases for J; bases not matched to a gene: 3. The CDR3 coding sequence is TGTGCCAGCAGCTTGGGACTAGCGATTTACAATGAGCAGTTCTTC. Protein sequence: CASSLGLAIYNEQFF.